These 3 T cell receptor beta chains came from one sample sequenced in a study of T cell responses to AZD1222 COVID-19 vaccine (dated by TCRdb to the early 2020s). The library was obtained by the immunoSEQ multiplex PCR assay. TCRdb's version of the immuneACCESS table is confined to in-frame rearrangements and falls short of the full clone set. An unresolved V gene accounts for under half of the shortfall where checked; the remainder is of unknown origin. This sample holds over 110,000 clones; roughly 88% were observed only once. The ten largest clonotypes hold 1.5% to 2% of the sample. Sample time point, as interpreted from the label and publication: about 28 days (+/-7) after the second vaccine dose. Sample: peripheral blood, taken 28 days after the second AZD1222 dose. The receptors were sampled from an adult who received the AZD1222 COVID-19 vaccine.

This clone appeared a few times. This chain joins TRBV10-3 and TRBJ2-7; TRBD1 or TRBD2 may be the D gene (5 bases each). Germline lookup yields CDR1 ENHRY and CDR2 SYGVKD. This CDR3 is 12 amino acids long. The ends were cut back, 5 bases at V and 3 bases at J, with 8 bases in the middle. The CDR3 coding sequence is TGTGCCATCAGTCGGGACGGCTACGAGCAGTACGTC. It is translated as CAISRDGYEQYV.

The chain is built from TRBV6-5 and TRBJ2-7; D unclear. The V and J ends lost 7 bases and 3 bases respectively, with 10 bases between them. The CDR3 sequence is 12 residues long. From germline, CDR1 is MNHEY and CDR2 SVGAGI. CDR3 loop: CASIGLYYEQYF. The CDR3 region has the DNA TGTGCCAGCATAGGGCTCTACTACGAGCAGTACTTC.

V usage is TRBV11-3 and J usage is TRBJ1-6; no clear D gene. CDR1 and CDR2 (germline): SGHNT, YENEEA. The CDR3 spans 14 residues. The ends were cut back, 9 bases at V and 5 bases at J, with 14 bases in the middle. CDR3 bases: TGTGCCAGGTTGGCATGGGGAAATAATTCACCCCTCCACTTT. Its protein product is CARLAWGNNSPLHF.